Below, 13 T cell receptor beta chains from the same sample are listed, as sequenced in a study of spatial heterogeneity in lung cancer. The time point is: sample taken at primary tumor resection. A single record per CDR3 protein comes from TCRdb applying MiXCR to the 5' RACE reads. The repertoire includes 20,000 to 25,000 distinct CDR3 sequences, around 4.3% of them detected once, and around 7% sits in the top ten. Sequenced here: PBMCs, sampled at surgery. These receptors all come from a male donor with early-stage non-small cell lung cancer.

This clonotype is labeled as medium-sized (0.01 to 0.1%). This chain joins TRBV5-1 and TRBJ1-1; D is perhaps TRBD1 (5 bases). Trimming shortened V by 0 bases and J by 7 bases, and 16 bases separated the two germline ends. The CDR3 covers 15 residues. Germline CDR1 is SGHRS and CDR2 is YFSETQ. Written as DNA, the CDR3 is TGCGCCAGCAGCTTGGGGGCCGGGGCACGCCTTGAAGCTTTCTTT. Protein product: CASSLGAGARLEAFF.

Within the sample, this clonotype is medium-sized. This sequence joins TRBV27 and TRBJ2-7; D is undetermined. From germline, CDR1 is MNHEY and CDR2 SMNVEV (reference sequence). The CDR3 runs to 13 residues. Between the trimmed V and J ends, which lost 2 bases and 2 bases, there was a span of 7 bases. CDR3 DNA sequence: TGTGCCAGCAGTTTAGACTCTACCTACGAGCAGTACTTC. This gives the protein CASSLDSTYEQYF.

This clonotype was picked up many times. The CDR3 spells CASSLVLLGQGANEQFF. The CDR3 bases are TGTGCCAGCAGCTTAGTTCTCTTGGGACAGGGGGCAAATGAGCAGTTCTTC. This chain links TRBV11-2 with TRBJ2-1; TRBD1 matches 12 bases. CDR3 length equals 17 residues. The V gene end was trimmed by 1 base and the J gene end by 7 bases; junction bases not matched to a gene: 8. The germline V gene encodes CDR1 SGHAT and CDR2 FQNNGV.

This clonotype was observed many times. The chain uses TRBV5-1 and TRBJ1-2; 7 bases are a match to TRBD1. Germline V gene sequence: CDR1 SGHRS, CDR2 YFSETQ. V was clipped by 3 bases and J by 1 base; unmatched bases: 6. CDR3 length: 15 residues. In DNA, the CDR3 is TGCGCCAGCAGCTCCCAGGACAGGAATAACTATGGCTACACCTTC. It is translated as CASSSQDRNNYGYTF.

This clonotype is termed medium-sized. The CDR3 loop reads CASSQGDYNEQFF. In nucleotides, the CDR3 is TGCGCCAGCAGCCAGGGGGATTACAATGAGCAGTTCTTC. The rearrangement uses TRBV4-3 and TRBJ2-1, with D possibly being TRBD1 or TRBD2 (5 bases each). Germline V CDR1 and CDR2: LGHNA, YSLEER. This CDR3 comprises 13 residues. Trimming took off 3 bases at V and 4 bases at J, with 7 bases between the two ends.

This CDR3 is CASSADRGSTDTQYF. The CDR3 bases are TGTGCCAGCAGCGCGGACAGGGGAAGCACAGATACGCAGTATTTT. The V and J genes are TRBV6-1 and TRBJ2-3, with 9 bases aligning to TRBD1. With V trimmed by 6 bases and J by 0 bases, 4 bases remained unmatched. This CDR3 is built from 15 residues. CDR1 is MNHNS, CDR2 SASEGT, per germline.

This clonotype was observed many times. The chain joins TRBV7-2 to TRBJ2-1; 7 bases match TRBD2. The CDR3 extends over 15 amino acids. The J segment lost 7 bases and the V segment lost 5 bases, leaving 11 bases of the junction unmatched. CDR1 and CDR2 from the germline V gene are SGHTA and FQGNSA. CDR3 DNA sequence: TGTGCCAGCAGCCCGAGGCGGTCCGGGAGGAATGAGCAGTTCTTC. Amino acids: CASSPRRSGRNEQFF. Combining the CDR3 with reference TRBV7-2 and TRBJ2-1 gives the whole variable domain GAGVSQSPSNKVTEKGKDVELRCDPISGHTALYWYRQSLGQGLEFLIYFQGNSAPDKSGLPSDRFSAERTGGSVSTLTIQRTQQEDSAVYLCASSPRRSGRNEQFFGPGTRLTVL.

This clonotype was seen repeatedly, ten times or more. This chain links TRBV11-2 with TRBJ1-3; D uncertain. The germline V gene has CDR1 SGHAT and CDR2 FQNNGV. V shed 3 bases and J shed 2 bases, with 8 bases lying between them. The CDR3 is 14 amino acids. CDR3 sequence reads: CASSFSVTGNTIYF. The CDR3 region has the DNA TGTGCCAGCAGCTTCAGTGTTACTGGAAACACCATATATTTT.

This clonotype was observed at least ten times. This chain connects TRBV2 to TRBJ2-3; TRBD1 agrees at 8 bases. The V and J ends lost 11 bases and 4 bases, in that order; junction bases with no gene match: 8. The CDR3 sequence is 13 residues long. In germline, CDR1 is SNHLY, CDR2 FYNNEI. The CDR3 sequence: CASQGGSADTQYF. The CDR3 DNA reads as TGTGCCTCACAGGGGGGATCGGCAGATACGCAGTATTTT.

This clonotype was observed many times. The chain employs TRBV20-1 and TRBJ2-3; TRBD1 aligns across 9 bases. CDR1 is DFQATT and CDR2 is SNEGSKA in the germline V gene (reference sequence). V trimming: 3 bases; J trimming: 1 base; junction bases outside the gene matches: 2. The CDR3 loop spans 14 amino acids. DNA of the CDR3: TGCAGTGCTAGCGACAGGGGGGGCACAGATACGCAGTATTTT. It specifies CSASDRGGTDTQYF.

In its sample, this clonotype is medium-sized. This chain joins TRBV20-1 and TRBJ1-5; 7 bases are shared with TRBD1. CDR1 is DFQATT, CDR2 SNEGSKA, per germline (reference sequence). The CDR3 sequence is 16 residues long. The V and J ends lost 5 bases and 4 bases, in that order; junction bases with no gene match: 14. CDR3 region: CSARNPEQGPNQPQHF. In nucleotides, the CDR3 is TGCAGTGCTCGGAACCCCGAACAGGGGCCTAATCAGCCCCAGCATTTT.

In this sample, this clonotype turned up many times. This rearrangement joins TRBV6-5 to TRBJ2-6; 8 bases are a match to TRBD2. This CDR3 is built from 14 residues. Germline V gives CDR1 MNHEY, CDR2 SVGAGI. The CDR3 loop reads CSGGESPGANVLTF. DNA of the CDR3: TGTTCGGGGGGGGAGTCACCTGGGGCCAACGTCCTGACTTTC.

CDR3: CSVARTARIYEQYF. The DNA of the CDR3 is TGCAGCGTCGCTCGGACAGCGAGAATCTACGAGCAGTACTTC. The chain is built from TRBV29-1 and TRBJ2-7, with D possibly TRBD1 on 6 matching bases. V gave up 6 bases and J gave up 3 bases, with 18 bases separating them. Germline CDR1 is SQVTM and CDR2 is ANQGSEA. This CDR3 is 14 amino acids long.